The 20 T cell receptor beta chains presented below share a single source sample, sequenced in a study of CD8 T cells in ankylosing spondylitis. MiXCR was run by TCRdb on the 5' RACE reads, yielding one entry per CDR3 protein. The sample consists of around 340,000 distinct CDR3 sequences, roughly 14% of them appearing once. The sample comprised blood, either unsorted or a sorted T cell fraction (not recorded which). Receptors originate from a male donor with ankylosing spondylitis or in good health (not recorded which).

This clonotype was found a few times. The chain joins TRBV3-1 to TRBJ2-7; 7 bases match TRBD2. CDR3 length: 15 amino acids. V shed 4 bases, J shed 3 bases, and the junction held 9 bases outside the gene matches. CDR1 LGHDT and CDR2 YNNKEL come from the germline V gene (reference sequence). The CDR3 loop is CASSRRSGGSYEQYF. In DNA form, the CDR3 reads TGTGCCAGCAGCCGACGCTCGGGAGGTAGCTACGAGCAGTACTTC.

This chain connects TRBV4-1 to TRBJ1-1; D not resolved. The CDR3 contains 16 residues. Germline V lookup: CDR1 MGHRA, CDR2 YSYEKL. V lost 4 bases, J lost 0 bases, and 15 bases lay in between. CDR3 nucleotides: TGCGCCAGCAGCCCGATTCCCGGAACGGTGAACACTGAAGCTTTCTTT. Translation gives CASSPIPGTVNTEAFF.

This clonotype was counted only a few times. DNA for the CDR3: TGTGCCATCATGGAGAAATTGAACACTGAAGCTTTCTTT. It codes for CAIMEKLNTEAFF. The chain joins TRBV10-3 to TRBJ1-1; D uncertain. Germline V CDR1 and CDR2: ENHRY, SYGVKD. The CDR3 has 13 residues. V lost 7 bases to trimming and J lost 0 bases, with 9 bases between them.

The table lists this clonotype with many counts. In DNA form, the CDR3 reads TGTGCCAGCGGCCTGGGTGGGGGTGAAGCTTTCTTT. This codes for CASGLGGGEAFF. The V call is TRBV12-3 or TRBV12-4, the J call TRBJ1-1; possibly TRBD1 for D (5 bases). Trimming took off 8 bases at V and 7 bases at J, with 14 bases between the two ends. The CDR3 is 12 amino acids.

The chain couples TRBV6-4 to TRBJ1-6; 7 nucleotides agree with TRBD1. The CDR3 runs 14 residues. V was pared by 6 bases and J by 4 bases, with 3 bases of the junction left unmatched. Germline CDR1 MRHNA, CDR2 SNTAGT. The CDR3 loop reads CASRRDRYNSPLHF. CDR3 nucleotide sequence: TGTGCCAGCAGACGGGACAGATATAATTCACCCCTCCACTTT.

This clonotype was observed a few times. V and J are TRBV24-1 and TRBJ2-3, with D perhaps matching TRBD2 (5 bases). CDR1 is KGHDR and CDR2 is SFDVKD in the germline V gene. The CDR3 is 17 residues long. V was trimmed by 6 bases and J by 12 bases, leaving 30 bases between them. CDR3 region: CATSSKEESRRGNLQYF. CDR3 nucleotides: TGTGCCACCAGTTCAAAGGAGGAATCCAGGAGAGGAAACCTCCAGTATTTT.

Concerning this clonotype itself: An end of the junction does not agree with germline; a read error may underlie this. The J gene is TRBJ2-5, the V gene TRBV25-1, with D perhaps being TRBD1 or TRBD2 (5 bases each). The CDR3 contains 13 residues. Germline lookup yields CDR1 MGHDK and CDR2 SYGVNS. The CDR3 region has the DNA TGTGCCTGCAGTGAGGGGAGTATGGAGACCCAGTACTTC. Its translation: CACSEGSMETQYF.

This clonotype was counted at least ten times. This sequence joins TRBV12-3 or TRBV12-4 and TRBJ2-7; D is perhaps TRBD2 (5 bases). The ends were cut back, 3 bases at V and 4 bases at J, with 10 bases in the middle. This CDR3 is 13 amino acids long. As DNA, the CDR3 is TGTGCCAGCAGTTTTAGGGAGAAGTACGAGCAGTACTTC. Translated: CASSFREKYEQYF.

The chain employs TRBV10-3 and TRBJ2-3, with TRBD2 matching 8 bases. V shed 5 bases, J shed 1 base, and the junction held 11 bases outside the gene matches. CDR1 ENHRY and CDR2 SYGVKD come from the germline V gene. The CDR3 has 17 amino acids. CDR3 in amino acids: CAISPRGGSSGTDTQYF. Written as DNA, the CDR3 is TGTGCCATCAGTCCCCGGGGGGGGTCCTCGGGCACAGATACGCAGTATTTT.

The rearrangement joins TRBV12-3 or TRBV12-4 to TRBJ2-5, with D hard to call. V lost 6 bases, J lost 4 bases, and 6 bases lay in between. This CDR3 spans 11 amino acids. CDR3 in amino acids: CASRLRETQYF. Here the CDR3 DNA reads TGTGCCAGCAGGCTGCGAGAGACCCAGTACTTC.

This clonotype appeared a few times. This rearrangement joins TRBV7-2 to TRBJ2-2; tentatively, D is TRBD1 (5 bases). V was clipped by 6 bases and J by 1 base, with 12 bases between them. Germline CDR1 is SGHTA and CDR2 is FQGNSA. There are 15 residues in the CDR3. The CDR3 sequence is CASRVGRENTGELFF. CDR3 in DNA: TGTGCCAGCAGGGTTGGCAGGGAGAACACCGGGGAGCTGTTTTTT.

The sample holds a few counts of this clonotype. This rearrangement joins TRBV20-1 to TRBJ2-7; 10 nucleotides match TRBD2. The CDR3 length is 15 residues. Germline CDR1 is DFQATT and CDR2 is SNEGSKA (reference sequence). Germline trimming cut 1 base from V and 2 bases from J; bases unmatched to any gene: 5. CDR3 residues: CSARAPSGSTYEQYF. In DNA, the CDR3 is TGCAGTGCTAGAGCCCCTAGCGGGAGCACCTACGAGCAGTACTTC.

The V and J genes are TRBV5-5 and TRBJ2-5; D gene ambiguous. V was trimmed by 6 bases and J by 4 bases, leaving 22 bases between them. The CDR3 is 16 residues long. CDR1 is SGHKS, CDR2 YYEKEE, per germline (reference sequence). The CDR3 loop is CASTKDPPSTGETQYF. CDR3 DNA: TGTGCCAGCACTAAAGACCCCCCTTCAACGGGAGAGACCCAGTACTTC. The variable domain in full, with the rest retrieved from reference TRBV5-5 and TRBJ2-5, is DAGVTQSPTHLIKTRGQQVTLRCSPISGHKSVSWYQQVLGQGPQFIFQYYEKEERGRGNFPDRFSARQFPNYSSELNVNALLLGDSALYLCASTKDPPSTGETQYFGPGTRLLVL.

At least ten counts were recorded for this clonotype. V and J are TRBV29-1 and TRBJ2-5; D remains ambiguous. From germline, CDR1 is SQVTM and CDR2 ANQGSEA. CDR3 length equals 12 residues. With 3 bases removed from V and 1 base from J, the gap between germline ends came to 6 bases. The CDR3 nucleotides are TGCAGCGTTGAGAACACCCAAGAGACCCAGTACTTC. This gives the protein CSVENTQETQYF.

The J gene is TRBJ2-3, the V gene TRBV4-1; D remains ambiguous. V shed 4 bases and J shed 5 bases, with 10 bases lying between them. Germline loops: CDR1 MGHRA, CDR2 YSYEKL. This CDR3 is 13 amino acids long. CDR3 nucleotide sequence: TGCGCCAGCAGCCGCCCCCCTAGAGATACGCAGTATTTT. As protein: CASSRPPRDTQYF.

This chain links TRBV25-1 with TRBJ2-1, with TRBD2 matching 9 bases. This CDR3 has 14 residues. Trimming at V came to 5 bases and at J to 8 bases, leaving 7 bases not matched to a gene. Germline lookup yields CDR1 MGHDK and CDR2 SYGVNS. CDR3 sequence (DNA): TGTGCCAGCAGTACCGGGACTAGCACCCATGAGCAGTTCTTC. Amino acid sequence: CASSTGTSTHEQFF.

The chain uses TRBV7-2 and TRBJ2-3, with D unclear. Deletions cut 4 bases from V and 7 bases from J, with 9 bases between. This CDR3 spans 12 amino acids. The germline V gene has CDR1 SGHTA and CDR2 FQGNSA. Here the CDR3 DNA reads TGTGCCAGCAGCTGGAGAGACAATACGCAGTATTTT. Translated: CASSWRDNTQYF.

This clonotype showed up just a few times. CDR3 in DNA: TGTGCCACCACAGGGAGGGCGGGGAATACGCAGTATTTT. Translation gives CATTGRAGNTQYF. The rearrangement joins TRBV19 to TRBJ2-3, with D possibly matching TRBD2 (7 bases). V was cut by 10 bases and J by 7 bases, with 18 bases left in between. Germline V gene lookup returns CDR1 LNHDA and CDR2 SQIVND (reference sequence). The CDR3 runs 13 residues.

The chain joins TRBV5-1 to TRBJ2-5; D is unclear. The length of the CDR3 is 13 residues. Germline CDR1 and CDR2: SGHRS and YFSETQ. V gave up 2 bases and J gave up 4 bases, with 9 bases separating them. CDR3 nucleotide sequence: TGCGCCAGCAGCTTCCGGGCCAGAGAGACCCAGTACTTC. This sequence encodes CASSFRARETQYF. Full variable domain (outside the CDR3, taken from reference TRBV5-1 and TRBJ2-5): KAGVTQTPRYLIKTRGQQVTLSCSPISGHRSVSWYQQTPGQGLQFLFEYFSETQRNKGNFPGRFSGRQFSNSRSEMNVSTLELGDSALYLCASSFRARETQYFGPGTRLLVL.

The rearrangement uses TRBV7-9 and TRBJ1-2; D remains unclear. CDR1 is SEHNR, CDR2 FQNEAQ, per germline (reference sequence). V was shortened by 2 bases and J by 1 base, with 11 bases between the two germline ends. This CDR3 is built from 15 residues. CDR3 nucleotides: TGTGCCAGCAGCTTATCTGGGAGGCTTAACTATGGCTACACCTTC. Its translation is CASSLSGRLNYGYTF.